Below are 17 T cell receptor beta chains sequenced from a single sample in a study of blood T cell repertoires in COVID-19. Clones were sequenced by immunoSEQ multiplex PCR, and TCRdb holds only the in-frame ones, with some missing. The sample has fewer than 350,000 clones, 80% to 90% seen once. The source material was PBMCs or T cells enriched from blood (not recorded which). The receptor set was obtained from a man aged 25-40 years who had recovered from COVID-19.

The chain combines TRBV28 with TRBJ1-6, with D unclear. The CDR3 has 13 residues. Trimming took off 7 bases at V and 7 bases at J, with 11 bases between the two ends. Germline V gene sequence: CDR1 MDHEN, CDR2 SYDVKM. CDR3 sequence reads: CASKYSSNSPLHF. Here the CDR3 DNA reads TGTGCCAGCAAATACAGTTCGAATTCACCCCTCCACTTT.

V gene TRBV4-2 combines with J gene TRBJ2-3, with TRBD2 matching 12 bases. The CDR3 contains 18 residues. V trimming: 0 bases; J trimming: 4 bases; junction bases outside the gene matches: 8. Germline V gives CDR1 LGHNA, CDR2 YNFKEQ. The CDR3 DNA reads TGTGCCAGCAGCCAAGATGGGGCTAGCGGGGGGGCCGCAGATACGCAGTATTTT. It translates to CASSQDGASGGAADTQYF.

This chain uses TRBV5-4 with TRBJ2-5; 8 bases line up with TRBD1. The CDR3 totals 13 residues. The junction had 3 bases not matched to a gene; V was cut back by 5 bases and J by 3 bases. Germline V gives CDR1 SGHNT, CDR2 YYREEE (reference sequence). The CDR3 here is CASSKDREETQYF. CDR3 nucleotide sequence: TGTGCCAGCAGTAAGGACAGGGAAGAGACCCAGTACTTC.

This chain connects TRBV9 to TRBJ2-5; 9 bases map to TRBD1. The CDR3 covers 15 residues. J gave up 2 bases and V 4 bases, and 6 bases lay outside the gene matches. CDR1 and CDR2 (germline): SGDLS, YYNGEE. This chain's CDR3 is CASSTLGTGQETQYF. In nucleotides, the CDR3 is TGTGCCAGCAGCACACTCGGGACAGGGCAAGAGACCCAGTACTTC.

The chain joins TRBV30 to TRBJ1-3; 7 bases line up with TRBD1. This CDR3 is 14 amino acids long. Germline V gene data show CDR1 as GTSNPN and CDR2 as SVGIG (reference sequence). The junction had 3 bases not matched to a gene; V was cut back by 2 bases and J by 2 bases. In DNA, the CDR3 is TGTGCCTGGAGTACTGGGACAGCTGGAAACACCATATATTTT. This translates into CAWSTGTAGNTIYF.

To note about this clone: The sample contains more than one DNA sequence encoding this CDR3. This sequence joins TRBV18 and TRBJ1-2, with 9 bases matching TRBD1. The CDR3 runs to 15 residues. V was pared by 3 bases and J by 1 base, with 3 bases of the junction left unmatched. Germline CDR1 is KGHSH and CDR2 is LQKENI. For the CDR3, the DNA is TGTGCCAGCTCACCGCCGGGACAGGGTAACTATGGCTACACCTTC. This sequence encodes CASSPPGQGNYGYTF.

This chain uses TRBV2 with TRBJ1-2; TRBD1 matches 9 bases. Per germline, CDR1 SNHLY and CDR2 FYNNEI. With 2 bases clipped from V and 8 bases from J, the junction kept 12 bases outside the gene matches. The length of the CDR3 is 16 residues. This CDR3 reads CASSERTGTGSGGYTF. DNA of the CDR3: TGTGCCAGCAGTGAACGAACCGGGACAGGGAGTGGCGGCTACACCTTC.

The chain combines TRBV19 with TRBJ1-5, with unresolved D. Trimming stripped 6 bases from V and 1 base from J, with 13 bases between. The CDR3 runs to 15 residues. Germline CDR1 and CDR2: LNHDA and SQIVND (reference sequence). The CDR3 reads CASRTPGLSNQPQHF. CDR3 DNA sequence: TGTGCCAGTAGGACGCCGGGTTTGAGCAATCAGCCCCAGCATTTT.

The genes are TRBV29-1 and TRBJ1-3; 7 nucleotides match TRBD1. CDR1 and CDR2 (germline): SQVTM, ANQGSEA. The V segment lost 3 bases and the J segment 2 bases; nucleotides outside the gene matches: 4. The CDR3 sequence is 14 residues long. The DNA for the CDR3 is TGCAGCGTTGACCCAGGGGGTACTGGAAACACCATATATTTT. Its protein product is CSVDPGGTGNTIYF.

The J gene is TRBJ2-2, the V gene TRBV18; TRBD1 agrees at 8 bases. Germline-derived CDR1 and CDR2 are KGHSH and LQKENI. This CDR3 contains 16 residues. Germline trimming cut 2 bases from V and 4 bases from J; bases unmatched to any gene: 6. CDR3 bases: TGTGCCAGCTCACCATCAGACAGGGGTTCCACCGGGGAGCTGTTTTTT. Its protein is CASSPSDRGSTGELFF. The whole variable domain, remainder taken from reference TRBV18 and TRBJ2-2, is NAGVMQNPRHLVRRRGQEARLRCSPMKGHSHVYWYRQLPEEGLKFMVYLQKENIIDESGMPKERFSAEFPKEGPSILRIQQVVRGDSAAYFCASSPSDRGSTGELFFGEGSRLTVL.

This chain joins TRBV29-1 and TRBJ1-2, with D maybe TRBD1 (5 bases). Trimming left V 1 base short and J 7 bases short, with 13 bases between. This CDR3 has 13 residues. Germline-derived CDR1 and CDR2 are SQVTM and ANQGSEA. The CDR3 region is CSVEGVGRGGYTF. CDR3 DNA sequence: TGCAGCGTTGAAGGGGTTGGGAGGGGTGGCTACACCTTC.

V is TRBV12-3 or TRBV12-4 and J is TRBJ2-1; D perhaps matches TRBD2 (5 bases). This CDR3 region has 11 residues. Trimming cost V 4 bases and J 9 bases, with 7 bases left between them. The chain's CDR3 is CASSSEAEQFF. CDR3 nucleotide sequence: TGTGCCAGCAGTTCGGAGGCTGAGCAGTTCTTC.

This chain joins TRBV9 and TRBJ2-5; 7 nucleotides align to TRBD2. There are 16 residues in the CDR3. CDR1 SGDLS and CDR2 YYNGEE come from the germline V gene. With V trimmed by 0 bases and J by 2 bases, 7 bases remained unmatched. The DNA for the CDR3 is TGTGCCAGCAGCGTAGCTCATGGGGGGGTTCAAGAGACCCAGTACTTC. Encoded protein: CASSVAHGGVQETQYF. The full variable domain, in which reference TRBV9 and TRBJ2-5 provide the parts outside the CDR3, is DSGVTQTPKHLITATGQRVTLRCSPRSGDLSVYWYQQSLDQGLQFLIQYYNGEERAKGNILERFSAQQFPDLHSELNLSSLELGDSALYFCASSVAHGGVQETQYFGPGTRLLVL.

The rearrangement uses TRBV19 and TRBJ1-1; 7 bases fit TRBD1. The CDR3 length is 15 residues. V lost 7 bases and J lost 4; bases outside the gene matches: 12. The germline CDR1 and CDR2 sequences are LNHDA and SQIVND (reference sequence). In DNA form, the CDR3 reads TGTGCCAGTACGCGTACAGGAGGGGGCGGCACTGAAGCTTTCTTT. This gives the protein CASTRTGGGGTEAFF. Full variable domain (outside the CDR3, taken from reference TRBV19 and TRBJ1-1): DGGITQSPKYLFRKEGQNVTLSCEQNLNHDAMYWYRQDPGQGLRLIYYSQIVNDFQKGDIAEGYSVSREKKESFPLTVTSAQKNPTAFYLCASTRTGGGGTEAFFGQGTRLTVV.

This clone has just one count. CDR3 loop: CASSVDGAGQPQHF. CDR3 bases: TGTGCCAGCAGCGTAGATGGGGCCGGCCAGCCCCAGCATTTT. The chain is built from TRBV9 and TRBJ1-5; TRBD1 is a possible D gene (5 bases). Germline V gene lookup returns CDR1 SGDLS and CDR2 YYNGEE. The ends were cut back, 0 bases at V and 7 bases at J, with 11 bases in the middle. This CDR3 region has 14 residues.

V usage is TRBV7-8 and J usage is TRBJ1-2; 12 bases agree with TRBD1. This CDR3 has 19 residues. Germline assignment: CDR1 SGHVS and CDR2 FQNEAQ. The V gene end was trimmed by 2 bases and the J gene end by 4 bases; junction bases not matched to a gene: 14. For the CDR3, the DNA is TGTGCCAGCAGCTTATCTCGCCGGGACAGGGGGCGCCGGGGCTATGGCTACACCTTC. Translation: CASSLSRRDRGRRGYGYTF. Full variable domain (missing parts from reference TRBV7-8 and TRBJ1-2): GAGVSQSPRYKVAKRGQDVALRCDPISGHVSLFWYQQALGQGPEFLTYFQNEAQLDKSGLPSDRFFAERPEGSVSTLKIQRTQQEDSAVYLCASSLSRRDRGRRGYGYTFGSGTRLTVV.

In regard to this clone: Other DNA sequences in this specimen translate into the identical CDR3. The V gene is TRBV3-1 (or the pseudogene TRBV3-2), the J gene TRBJ1-1, with D unresolved. This CDR3 is built from 11 residues. With 3 bases removed from V and 6 bases from J, the gap between germline ends came to 5 bases. CDR1 and CDR2 (germline): LGHDT, YNNKEL (reference sequence). CDR3 DNA: TGTGCCAGCAGCCATTCATCTGAAGCTTTCTTT. This gives the protein CASSHSSEAFF.